Shown below are 20 T cell receptor beta chains from a single sample sequenced in a study of blood T cell repertoires in COVID-19. The repertoire was sequenced with immunoSEQ multiplex PCR; TCRdb's copy has only in-frame clones and lacks some. The sample carries fewer than 35,000 clones, approximately 85% recorded once. The sample consisted of peripheral blood. These receptors originate from a man aged 55 to 70 with active COVID-19.

V and J are TRBV28 and TRBJ2-2, with D unresolved. Germline V CDR1 and CDR2: MDHEN, SYDVKM. The CDR3 runs 15 residues. With 8 bases removed from V and 4 bases from J, the gap between germline ends came to 17 bases. The CDR3 nucleotides are TGTGCCAGCCTCCTAGGCGGCTCAGCCACCGGGGAGCTGTTTTTT. Translated: CASLLGGSATGELFF.

The chain combines TRBV5-4 with TRBJ2-1; TRBD2 matches 8 bases. There are 14 residues in the CDR3. V was pared by 9 bases and J by 5 bases, with 10 bases of the junction left unmatched. CDR1 is SGHNT, CDR2 YYREEE, per germline (reference sequence). This chain's CDR3 is CATLASGGHNEQFF. The DNA for the CDR3 is TGTGCCACCCTAGCCAGCGGGGGCCACAATGAGCAGTTCTTC.

This clone showed up just a few times. The CDR3 sequence is CATSDSLRTSGRDSSYNEQFF. In nucleotides, the CDR3 is TGTGCCACCAGTGATTCCCTTAGGACTAGCGGGAGGGATAGCTCCTACAATGAGCAGTTCTTC. The V and J genes are TRBV24-1 and TRBJ2-1; 15 bases are shared with TRBD2. J gave up 0 bases and V 2 bases, and 10 bases lay outside the gene matches. The germline V gene has CDR1 KGHDR and CDR2 SFDVKD. The CDR3 is 21 residues long.

This sequence joins TRBV27 and TRBJ2-7; 11 nucleotides line up with TRBD1. Germline values: CDR1 MNHEY, CDR2 SMNVEV (reference sequence). The CDR3 has 17 amino acids. Trimming at V came to 6 bases and at J to 2 bases, leaving 12 bases not matched to a gene. CDR3 protein: CASRKSGTGGSTYEQYF. Written as DNA, the CDR3 is TGTGCCAGCAGAAAATCCGGGACAGGGGGAAGTACCTACGAGCAGTACTTC.

The chain couples TRBV7-3 to TRBJ2-3, with D unresolved. CDR1 is SGHTA and CDR2 is FQGTGA in the germline V gene. V lost 4 bases to trimming and J lost 3 bases, with 8 bases between them. The CDR3 contains 13 residues. Here the CDR3 reads CASSSYRTDTQYF. In DNA, the CDR3 is TGTGCCAGCAGCTCCTACCGAACAGATACGCAGTATTTT. The whole variable domain, remainder taken from reference TRBV7-3 and TRBJ2-3, is GAGVSQTPSNKVTEKGKYVELRCDPISGHTALYWYRQSLGQGPEFLIYFQGTGAADDSGLPNDRFFAVRPEGSVSTLKIQRTERGDSAVYLCASSSYRTDTQYFGPGTRLTVL.

The chain employs TRBV5-4 and TRBJ1-2; a possible D gene is TRBD1 (6 bases). There are 15 residues in the CDR3. Trimming stripped 0 bases from V and 7 bases from J, with 16 bases between. Germline lookup yields CDR1 SGHNT and CDR2 YYREEE (reference sequence). The CDR3, as DNA: TGTGCCAGCAGCTTGGTTCGGGGGGCATTGGGTGGCTACACCTTC. This gives the protein CASSLVRGALGGYTF.

The gene calls are TRBV20-1 and TRBJ2-1; 10 nucleotides match TRBD2. Germline CDR1 and CDR2: DFQATT and SNEGSKA (reference sequence). After removal of 3 bases from V and 5 bases from J, the junction contained 28 bases not matched to a gene. The CDR3 spans 22 residues. CDR3 sequence: CSASWGPGASGSFGPQNNEQFF. CDR3 DNA: TGCAGTGCTAGTTGGGGCCCTGGGGCTAGCGGGAGTTTTGGCCCTCAAAACAATGAGCAGTTCTTC.

This clone was counted a single time. The J gene is TRBJ2-1, the V gene TRBV19; 7 bases agree with TRBD2. The CDR3 has 14 amino acids. CDR1 and CDR2 (germline): LNHDA, SQIVND (reference sequence). V shed 5 bases and J 6 bases; nucleotides not matched to a gene: 7. As DNA, the CDR3 is TGTGCCAGTAGTCGTGAGACTAGCCGCAATGAGCAGTTCTTC. This translates into CASSRETSRNEQFF.

This clone has only a few counts. The rearrangement joins TRBV28 to TRBJ2-7; weak D call: TRBD1 (6 bases). CDR1 MDHEN and CDR2 SYDVKM come from the germline V gene. Trimming stripped 6 bases from V and 0 bases from J, with 12 bases between. The CDR3 spans 14 residues. Here the CDR3 reads CASSLGQNSYEQYF. The DNA of the CDR3 is TGTGCCAGCAGCCTAGGACAGAACTCCTACGAGCAGTACTTC.

The V gene is TRBV5-1, the J gene TRBJ2-5; D remains unclear. Germline CDR1 is SGHRS and CDR2 is YFSETQ. With 3 bases removed from V and 1 base from J, the gap between germline ends came to 4 bases. The CDR3 is 12 amino acids. CDR3 sequence reads: CASSSFQETQYF. Here the CDR3 DNA reads TGCGCCAGCAGCTCTTTCCAAGAGACCCAGTACTTC.

The chain employs TRBV28 and TRBJ2-1; weak D call: TRBD1 (6 bases). The V gene lost 3 bases and the J gene lost 4 bases, with 13 bases spanning the gap. Germline V gene data show CDR1 as MDHEN and CDR2 as SYDVKM. The CDR3 has 15 amino acids. The CDR3 loop is CASSLGQGQYNEQFF. In DNA form, the CDR3 reads TGTGCCAGCAGTTTGGGACAAGGACAGTACAATGAGCAGTTCTTC.

The chain employs TRBV24-1 and TRBJ2-3; no clear D gene. Trimming shortened V by 4 bases and J by 1 base, and 8 bases separated the two germline ends. The CDR3 covers 14 residues. CDR1 is KGHDR, CDR2 SFDVKD, per germline. The CDR3, as DNA: TGTGCCACCAGTGAACCCGCGGGCACAGATACGCAGTATTTT. Translating it yields CATSEPAGTDTQYF.

This chain links TRBV20-1 with TRBJ2-7; D might be TRBD2 (6 bases). Germline values: CDR1 DFQATT, CDR2 SNEGSKA (reference sequence). Trimming took off 3 bases at V and 10 bases at J, with 16 bases between the two ends. CDR3 length: 12 residues. The CDR3 here is CSASFGSQKQYV. CDR3 bases: TGCAGTGCTAGTTTCGGGAGTCAGAAACAGTACGTC.

The chain carries TRBV15 and TRBJ1-2, with 12 bases aligning to TRBD1. J lost 8 bases, V lost 1 base, and 5 bases had no gene match. Germline values: CDR1 LNHNV, CDR2 YYDKDF (reference sequence). There are 15 residues in the CDR3. CDR3 region: CATSRVFGTGGGYTF. The CDR3 nucleotides are TGTGCCACCAGCAGAGTATTCGGGACAGGGGGCGGCTACACCTTC.

In this sample, this clone turned up once. This chain uses TRBV10-3 with TRBJ2-5; D is unresolved. The CDR3 is 12 residues long. CDR1 and CDR2 (germline): ENHRY, SYGVKD. V was shortened by 10 bases and J by 4 bases, with 13 bases between the two germline ends. The CDR3 sequence: CATARVGETQYF. The CDR3 bases are TGTGCCACCGCTCGGGTAGGAGAGACCCAGTACTTC.

The chain couples TRBV19 to TRBJ2-1; tentatively, D is TRBD2 (6 bases). V was clipped by 5 bases and J by 9 bases, with 14 bases between them. This CDR3 is 13 amino acids long. Germline V lookup: CDR1 LNHDA, CDR2 SQIVND (reference sequence). In DNA form, the CDR3 reads TGTGCCAGTAGTGCCGCGGGAAGGGGTGAGCAGTTCTTC. Amino acids: CASSAAGRGEQFF.

This clone was counted a single time. The rearrangement joins TRBV27 to TRBJ2-5, with 7 bases matching TRBD2. With 5 bases clipped from V and 5 bases from J, the junction kept 14 bases outside the gene matches. In germline, CDR1 is MNHEY, CDR2 SMNVEV (reference sequence). The CDR3 is 16 residues long. CDR3 residues: CASSVTGTKKSETQYF. DNA of the CDR3: TGTGCCAGCAGTGTGACCGGGACTAAAAAGAGTGAGACCCAGTACTTC.

The chain is built from TRBV9 and TRBJ2-1; 10 bases are a match to TRBD2. CDR1 is SGDLS, CDR2 YYNGEE, per germline. The V and J ends lost 0 bases and 6 bases, in that order; junction bases with no gene match: 3. The CDR3 is 15 amino acids. The CDR3 bases are TGTGCCAGCAGCGTAGGTCTAGCGGGGGCCAATGAGCAGTTCTTC. This codes for CASSVGLAGANEQFF.

This sequence joins TRBV29-1 and TRBJ1-5, with 8 positions matching TRBD1. Unmatched junction bases numbered 4, after V lost 6 bases and J lost 0 bases. Germline CDR1 reads SQVTM; CDR2 reads ANQGSEA. This CDR3 spans 14 amino acids. DNA of the CDR3: TGCAGCGTAGGGACAGGTAATAGCAATCAGCCCCAGCATTTT. Encoded protein: CSVGTGNSNQPQHF.

This clone showed up just a few times. The chain combines TRBV6-5 with TRBJ1-4, with D tentatively TRBD1 (6 bases). Germline V gene lookup returns CDR1 MNHEY and CDR2 SVGAGI. Trimming left V 6 bases short and J 8 bases short, with 19 bases between. The CDR3 is made up of 15 amino acids. The CDR3 spells CASSSQDSLGEKLFF. CDR3 nucleotides: TGTGCCAGCAGCTCGCAGGACAGCCTGGGGGAAAAACTGTTTTTT.